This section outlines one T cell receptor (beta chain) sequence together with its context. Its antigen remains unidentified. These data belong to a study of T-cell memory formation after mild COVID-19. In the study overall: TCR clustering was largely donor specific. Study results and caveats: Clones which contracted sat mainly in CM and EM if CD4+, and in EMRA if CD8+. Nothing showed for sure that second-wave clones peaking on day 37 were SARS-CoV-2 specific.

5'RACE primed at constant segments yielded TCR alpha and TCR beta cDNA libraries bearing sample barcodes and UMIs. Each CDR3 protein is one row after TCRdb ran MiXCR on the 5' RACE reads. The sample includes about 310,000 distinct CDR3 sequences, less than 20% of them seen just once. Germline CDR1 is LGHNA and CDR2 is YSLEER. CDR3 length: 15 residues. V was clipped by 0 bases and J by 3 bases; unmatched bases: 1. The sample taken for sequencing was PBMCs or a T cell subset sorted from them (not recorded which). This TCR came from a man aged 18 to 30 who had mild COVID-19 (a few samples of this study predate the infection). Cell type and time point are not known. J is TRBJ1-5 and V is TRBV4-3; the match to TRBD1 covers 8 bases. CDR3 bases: TGCGCCAGCAGCCAAGACAGGGGGCCCAATCAGCCCCAGCATTTT. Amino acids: CASSQDRGPNQPQHF.